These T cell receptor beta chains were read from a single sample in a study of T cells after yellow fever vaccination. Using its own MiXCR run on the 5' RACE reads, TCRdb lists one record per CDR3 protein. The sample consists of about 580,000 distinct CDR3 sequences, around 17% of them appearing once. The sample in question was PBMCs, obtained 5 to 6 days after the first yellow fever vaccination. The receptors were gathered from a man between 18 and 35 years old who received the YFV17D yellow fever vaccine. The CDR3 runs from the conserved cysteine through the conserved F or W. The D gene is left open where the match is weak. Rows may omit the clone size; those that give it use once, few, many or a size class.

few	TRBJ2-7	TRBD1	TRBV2	CASSEDRGYYEQYF	TGTGCCAGCAGTGAGGACAGGGGTTACTACGAGCAGTACTTC
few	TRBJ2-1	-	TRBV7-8	CASSPGEARQFF	TGTGCCAGCAGCCCAGGGGAGGCGCGGCAGTTCTTC
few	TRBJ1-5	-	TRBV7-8	CASSLASRGNQPQHF	TGTGCCAGCAGCTTAGCGAGCAGGGGTAATCAGCCCCAGCATTTT
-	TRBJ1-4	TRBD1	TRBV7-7	CASSADRDEKLFF	TGTGCCAGCAGCGCAGACAGGGATGAAAAACTGTTTTTT
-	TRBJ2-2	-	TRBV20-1	CSARDLKNTGELFF	TGCAGTGCTAGAGATCTAAAGAACACCGGGGAGCTGTTTTTT
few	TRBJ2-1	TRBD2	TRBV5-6	CASSIAGGFYNEQFF	TGTGCCAGCAGTATAGCGGGGGGGTTCTACAATGAGCAGTTCTTC
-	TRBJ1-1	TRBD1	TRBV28	CASKGAQMNTEAFF	TGTGCCAGCAAGGGGGCTCAGATGAACACTGAAGCTTTCTTT
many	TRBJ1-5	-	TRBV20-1	CSARHSNQPQHF	TGCAGTGCTAGACATAGCAATCAGCCCCAGCATTTT
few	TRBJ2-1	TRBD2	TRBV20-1	CSARGDGGAKDEQFF	TGCAGTGCTAGGGGAGACGGGGGGGCTAAGGATGAGCAGTTCTTC
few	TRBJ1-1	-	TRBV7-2	CASSLRSQGTEAFF	TGTGCCAGCAGCCTACGATCGCAGGGTACTGAAGCTTTCTTT